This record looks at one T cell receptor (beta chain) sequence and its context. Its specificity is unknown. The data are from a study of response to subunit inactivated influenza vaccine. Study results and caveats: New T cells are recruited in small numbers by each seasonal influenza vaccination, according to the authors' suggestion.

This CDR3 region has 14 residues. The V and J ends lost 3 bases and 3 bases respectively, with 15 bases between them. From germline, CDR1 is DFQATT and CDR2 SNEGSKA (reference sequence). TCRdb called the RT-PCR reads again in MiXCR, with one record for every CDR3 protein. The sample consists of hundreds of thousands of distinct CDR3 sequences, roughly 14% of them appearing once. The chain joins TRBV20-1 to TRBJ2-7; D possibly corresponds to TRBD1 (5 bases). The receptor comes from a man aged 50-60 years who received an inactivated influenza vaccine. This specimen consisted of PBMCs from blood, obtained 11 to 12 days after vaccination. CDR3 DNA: TGCAGTGCTAGGGGGCAGGGAAGGGTCTACGAGCAGTACTTC. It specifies CSARGQGRVYEQYF.